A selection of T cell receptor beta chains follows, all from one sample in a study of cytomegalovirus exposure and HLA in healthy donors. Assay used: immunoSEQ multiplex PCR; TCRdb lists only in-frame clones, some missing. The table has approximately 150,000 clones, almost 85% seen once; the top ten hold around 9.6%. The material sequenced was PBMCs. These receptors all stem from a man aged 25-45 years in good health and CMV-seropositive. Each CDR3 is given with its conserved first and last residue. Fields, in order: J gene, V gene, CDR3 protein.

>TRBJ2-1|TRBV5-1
CASSLVAGGSSYNEQFF
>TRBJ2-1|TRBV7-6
CASSFRQGLNEQFF
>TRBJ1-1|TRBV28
CASRGDAMGATTEAFF
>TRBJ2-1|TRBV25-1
CASSVETYNEQFF
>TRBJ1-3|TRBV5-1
CASSLAGQSGNTIYF
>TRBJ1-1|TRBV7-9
CASSFQGGTEAFF
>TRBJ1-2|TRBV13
CASSPGQGTTGYTF
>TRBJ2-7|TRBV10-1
CASSEGQAGGYEQYF
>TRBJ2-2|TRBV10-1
CASRQTGTGELFF
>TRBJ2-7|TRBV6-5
CASSHRTGETYEQYF
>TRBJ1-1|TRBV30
CAWNTGDRDTEAFF
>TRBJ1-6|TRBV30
CAWSSVAGSPLHF
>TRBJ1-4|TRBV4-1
CASSSYTGTGNEKLFF
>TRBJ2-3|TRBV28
CASSALLAGGSTDTQYF
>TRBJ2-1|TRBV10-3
CAISGEFSSYNEQFF
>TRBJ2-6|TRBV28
CASSLDRLSGANVLTF
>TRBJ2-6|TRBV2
CASSPDRALGANVLTF
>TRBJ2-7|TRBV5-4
CASSLAQSGGGVEQYF
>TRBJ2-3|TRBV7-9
CASSCWTTSTDTQYF
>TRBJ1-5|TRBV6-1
CASSPREGAGQPQHF
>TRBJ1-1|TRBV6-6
CASLGGTEAFF
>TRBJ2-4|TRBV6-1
CASSADRKDIQYF
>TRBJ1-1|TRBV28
CASSFDPGGGTEAFF
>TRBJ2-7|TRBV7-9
CASSLGVTGLGEQYF
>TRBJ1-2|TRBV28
CASSPPGQGAGGYTF
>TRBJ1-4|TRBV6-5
CASSYSYRGTQKLFF
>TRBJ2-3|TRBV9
CASSVLAETDTQYF
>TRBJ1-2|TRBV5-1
CASSLVGQGSGYTF
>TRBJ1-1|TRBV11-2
CASSHTWGPNTEAFF
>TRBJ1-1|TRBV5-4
CASSAHTGVATEAFF
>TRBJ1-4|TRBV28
CASSLGTGASTNEKLFF
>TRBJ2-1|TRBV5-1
CASSPSGGSSYNEQFF
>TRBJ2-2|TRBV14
CASSQVLGRENTGELFF
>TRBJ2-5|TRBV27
CASSLSLGGETQYF
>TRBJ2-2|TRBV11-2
CASSLGVGLAGAITGELFF
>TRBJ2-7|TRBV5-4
CASSPRQGPYEQYF
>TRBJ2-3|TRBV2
CASSGLGRLNTDTQYF
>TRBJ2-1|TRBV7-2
CASSPRLAGGSYNEQFF
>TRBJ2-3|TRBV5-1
CASSLALAGGADTQYF
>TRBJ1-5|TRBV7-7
CASSPQASEGNQPQHF
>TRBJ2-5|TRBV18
CASSPSGEGTQYF
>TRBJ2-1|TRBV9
CASERGVGNEQFF
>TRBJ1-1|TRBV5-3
CARSLRANTEAFF
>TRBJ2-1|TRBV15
CATSRTMAIENEQFF
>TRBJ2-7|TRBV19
CASPTSGGGLTYEQYF
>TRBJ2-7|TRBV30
CAWDPLAGGGEQYF
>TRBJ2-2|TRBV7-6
CASSPKRNTGELFF
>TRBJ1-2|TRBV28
CASSRLVRDRKNYGYTF
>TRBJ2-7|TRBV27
CATLGEGSYEQYF
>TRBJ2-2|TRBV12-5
CASGLYLRDSHWGLGWELFF
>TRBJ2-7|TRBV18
CASSPPLAGVSEQYF
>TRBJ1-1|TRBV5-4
CASSSGLMNTEAFF
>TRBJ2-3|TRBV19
CASSPRQGRADTQYF
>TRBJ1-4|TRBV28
CASQHPNGFATNEKLFF
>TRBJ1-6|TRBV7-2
CASSSARTATGSPLHF
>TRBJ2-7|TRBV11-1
CASSLDIYEQYF
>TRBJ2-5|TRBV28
CASSLGLGGQETQYF
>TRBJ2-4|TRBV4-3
CASSPSAGLGNIQYF
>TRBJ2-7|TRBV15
CATSRDRGTGGNEQYF